These 18 T cell receptor beta chains were all obtained from the same sample, sequenced in a study of cytomegalovirus exposure and HLA in healthy donors. It was with 60 Vbeta and 13 Jbeta primers that the PCR ran. Here immunoSEQ multiplex PCR was the method, and the copy in TCRdb shows in-frame clones only, minus some. In the table there are about 110,000 clones, around 80% of which are singletons. The sequenced sample was PBMCs. The receptors shown here come from a man in his thirties or forties in good health and CMV-seropositive.

The chain uses TRBV7-6 and TRBJ2-5; 7 nucleotides agree with TRBD2. The CDR3 has 17 residues. V trimming: 2 bases; J trimming: 5 bases; junction bases outside the gene matches: 14. Germline assignment: CDR1 SGHVS and CDR2 FNYEAQ. The CDR3 region has the DNA TGTGCCAGCAGCTTACGACTAGCCCTCCCCGCCGGGGAGACCCAGTACTTC. Its translation: CASSLRLALPAGETQYF.

The chain has TRBV29-1 and TRBJ1-1; weak D call: TRBD1 (5 bases). Per the germline V gene, CDR1 is SQVTM and CDR2 is ANQGSEA. CDR3 length equals 15 residues. The germline V and J ends were trimmed by 4 bases and 0 bases, with 15 bases remaining between them. CDR3 sequence: CSVGRGWGMNTEAFF. The CDR3 DNA reads TGCAGCGTTGGGAGGGGTTGGGGCATGAACACTGAAGCTTTCTTT.

The CDR3 loop is CASSLRQGYGGYTF. DNA of the CDR3: TGCGCCAGCAGCCTCAGACAGGGTTACGGTGGCTACACCTTC. The chain employs TRBV5-1 and TRBJ1-2, with 7 bases matching TRBD1. Losses at the gene ends were 4 bases for V and 7 bases for J; bases not matched to a gene: 10. The CDR3 is 14 residues long. Germline CDR1 reads SGHRS; CDR2 reads YFSETQ.

The rearrangement joins TRBV10-2 to TRBJ2-7; TRBD2 agrees at 14 bases. The CDR3 covers 18 residues. V lost 0 bases and J lost 3; bases outside the gene matches: 7. The germline CDR1 and CDR2 sequences are WSHSY and SAAADI. Here the CDR3 reads CASSESGLAGAGFYEQYV. CDR3 nucleotide sequence: TGCGCCAGCAGTGAGTCGGGACTAGCGGGGGCGGGGTTCTACGAGCAGTACGTC.

The J gene is TRBJ2-1, the V gene TRBV7-9; TRBD1 aligns across 9 bases. The CDR3 length is 15 residues. Germline V CDR1 and CDR2: SEHNR, FQNEAQ (reference sequence). The V and J ends lost 3 bases and 8 bases, in that order; junction bases with no gene match: 8. CDR3 DNA sequence: TGTGCCAGCAGCTTGGCACAGGGGGCTGTAGATGAGCAGTTCTTC. It yields the protein CASSLAQGAVDEQFF.

This chain joins TRBV11-2 and TRBJ2-3, with 8 bases lining up with TRBD2. The CDR3 runs to 15 residues. Germline CDR1 and CDR2: SGHAT and FQNNGV. The V gene end was trimmed by 4 bases and the J gene end by 7 bases; junction bases not matched to a gene: 10. DNA of the CDR3: TGTGCCAGCAGCTCAGGTCGGGGGGGGCATTATACGCAGTATTTT. Amino acids: CASSSGRGGHYTQYF.

J is TRBJ2-2 and V is TRBV27, with D possibly TRBD1 on 5 matching bases. CDR3 length equals 15 residues. V lost 5 bases to trimming and J lost 0 bases, with 10 bases between them. Germline V gene lookup returns CDR1 MNHEY and CDR2 SMNVEV (reference sequence). CDR3 sequence: CASSPGLANTGELFF. Written as DNA, the CDR3 is TGTGCCAGCAGTCCAGGGCTAGCGAACACCGGGGAGCTGTTTTTT.

The J gene is TRBJ1-2, the V gene TRBV19; tentatively, D is TRBD1 (5 bases). Germline CDR1 is LNHDA and CDR2 is SQIVND (reference sequence). This CDR3 has 14 amino acids. V dropped 2 bases and J dropped 2 bases, with 9 bases sitting between them. DNA for the CDR3: TGTGCCAGTAGTATACGCCCAGGGAACTATGGCTACACCTTC. Translation gives CASSIRPGNYGYTF.

A single count supports this clone. The chain employs TRBV13 and TRBJ2-1, with TRBD2 matching 11 bases. This CDR3 comprises 17 residues. Looked up from germline, CDR1 is PRHDT and CDR2 is FYEKMQ (reference sequence). Trimming took 4 bases from V and 10 from J; bases not matched to a gene: 15. The CDR3 here is CASSSGGRTSGYGEQFF. CDR3 sequence (DNA): TGTGCCAGCAGCTCAGGAGGTAGGACTAGCGGGTATGGGGAGCAGTTCTTC.

This chain connects TRBV5-4 to TRBJ1-2; D might be TRBD1 (5 bases). Germline V gene data show CDR1 as SGHNT and CDR2 as YYREEE (reference sequence). Trimming removed 6 bases from V and 2 bases from J, with 14 bases in between. CDR3 length equals 14 residues. The CDR3 DNA reads TGTGCCAGCACCCCAGGTGGGGGGAACTATGGCTACACCTTC. Encoded protein: CASTPGGGNYGYTF.

The chain combines TRBV4-1 with TRBJ2-1; D gene uncertain. CDR1 MGHRA and CDR2 YSYEKL come from the germline V gene. The CDR3 length is 13 residues. Trimming took off 1 base at V and 7 bases at J, with 8 bases between the two ends. DNA of the CDR3: TGCGCCAGCAGCCAAGTGCGGCAGAATGAGCAGTTCTTC. This translates into CASSQVRQNEQFF.

The J gene is TRBJ1-3, the V gene TRBV9; tentative D call: TRBD1 (5 bases). Germline V lookup: CDR1 SGDLS, CDR2 YYNGEE. V was pared by 4 bases and J by 0 bases, with 11 bases between. The CDR3 consists of 15 residues. The CDR3 DNA follows: TGTGCCAGCAGCCAAGGGACTCACTCTGGAAACACCATATATTTT. Residues: CASSQGTHSGNTIYF.

This chain uses TRBV7-2 with TRBJ2-6, with a tentative D call TRBD2 (5 bases). Germline V CDR1 and CDR2: SGHTA, FQGNSA. Trimming removed 0 bases from V and 0 bases from J, with 12 bases in between. The CDR3 spans 18 residues. The CDR3 spells CASSLALSVNSGANVLTF. The CDR3 coding sequence is TGTGCCAGCAGCTTAGCCCTTAGCGTCAACTCTGGGGCCAACGTCCTGACTTTC. Looking up the rest from reference TRBV7-2 and TRBJ2-6 gives the full variable domain: GAGVSQSPSNKVTEKGKDVELRCDPISGHTALYWYRQSLGQGLEFLIYFQGNSAPDKSGLPSDRFSAERTGGSVSTLTIQRTQQEDSAVYLCASSLALSVNSGANVLTFGAGSRLTVL.

The chain recombines TRBV28 with TRBJ1-1, with D perhaps TRBD1 (6 bases). This CDR3 is built from 15 residues. Germline-derived CDR1 and CDR2 are MDHEN and SYDVKM. Trimming pared 5 bases from V and 1 base from J, leaving 14 bases between. The CDR3 DNA is TGTGCCAGCAGTGGCCCTTCGACAGGGAACACTGAAGCTTTCTTT. This encodes CASSGPSTGNTEAFF.

V gene TRBV5-1 combines with J gene TRBJ2-7, with D unresolved. The CDR3 is made up of 13 amino acids. The V gene's germline CDR1 is SGHRS and CDR2 YFSETQ. Trimming removed 0 bases from V and 3 bases from J, with 7 bases in between. The CDR3 DNA follows: TGCGCCAGCAGCTTGGTCGCAGGCTACGAGCAGTACTTC. It codes for CASSLVAGYEQYF.

This clone was counted only a few times. This chain joins TRBV12-1 and TRBJ2-5; no DNA check was done on the table's D call, TRBD1. TRBV12-1 is annotated as a pseudogene. CDR3 length: 13 amino acids. The CDR3 protein is CASNRGVVETQYF. The CDR3 DNA reads TGTGCCAGCAACAGGGGAGTTGTAGAGACCCAGTACTTC.

The chain employs TRBV5-1 and TRBJ2-1, with 10 bases fitting TRBD2. Germline V gene data show CDR1 as SGHRS and CDR2 as YFSETQ. The CDR3 runs to 16 residues. Unmatched junction bases numbered 8, after V lost 8 bases and J lost 0 bases. Here the CDR3 DNA reads TGCGCCAGTTTTAGGACTAGCGGACTCTCCTACAATGAGCAGTTCTTC. Translation gives CASFRTSGLSYNEQFF.

The rearrangement joins TRBV5-1 to TRBJ2-1; 8 bases are a match to TRBD2. After removal of 4 bases from V and 9 bases from J, the junction contained 12 bases not matched to a gene. CDR1 is SGHRS and CDR2 is YFSETQ in the germline V gene. The CDR3 length is 15 residues. CDR3 sequence: CASSPLAGKESEQFF. CDR3 coding DNA: TGCGCCAGCAGCCCCTTAGCGGGAAAAGAAAGTGAGCAGTTCTTC.